A single T cell receptor (beta chain) is shown here with its context. From blood CD8+ and CD4+ T cells, TCR beta sequences were generated. Negative isolation was used for CD8+ and CD4+ T cells and FACS enrichment for TEMRA cells. The data derive from a study of CD8 T cells in Susac syndrome. This CDR3 has 15 amino acids. Deletions cut 4 bases from V and 4 bases from J, with 11 bases between. Germline CDR1 and CDR2: MRHNA and SNTAGT. An amount of RNA that ranged from about 0.45 to 1 ug was reverse transcribed with random hexamers. Amplification of TCR beta CDR3 across 54 Vbeta and 13 Jbeta was performed with immunoSEQ multiplex PCR. TCRdb processed the immunoSEQ multiplex PCR reads anew with MiXCR; each CDR3 protein has one entry. The sample holds 150,000 to 200,000 distinct CDR3 sequences, about 91% seen once.

This receptor was obtained from a human donor with Susac syndrome. What was sequenced was CD4+ T cells from PBMCs. The V call is TRBV6-4, the J call TRBJ1-6; tentatively, D is TRBD1 (5 bases). For the CDR3, the DNA is TGTGCCAGCAGTGCCTCGGGACGGTATAATTCACCCCTCCACTTT. Its protein is CASSASGRYNSPLHF.